One and the same sample provided the 2 T cell receptor beta chains below, sequenced in a study of T cells after posttransplantation cyclophosphamide. Data came from immunoSEQ multiplex PCR; TCRdb stores just in-frame clones and leaves some out. The sample contains approximately 23,000 clones, around 98% of which appear only once. The naive gate required viable CD3+CD4+ or CD3+CD8+ cells with CCR7+CD45RA+CD45RO-CD95-CD27+CD28+ phenotype. Material for sequencing was naive CD4+ T cells sorted from PBMCs. These receptor sequences come from a man in his fifties or sixties in good health, CMV-negative, and a related stem cell transplant donor.

The gene calls are TRBV5-1 and TRBJ2-7; 7 bases map to TRBD2. Germline V gives CDR1 SGHRS, CDR2 YFSETQ. The CDR3 runs to 16 residues. The V gene end was trimmed by 1 base and the J gene end by 2 bases; junction bases not matched to a gene: 9. This chain's CDR3 is CASSLTPSGDPYEQYF. The CDR3 coding sequence is TGCGCCAGCAGCTTGACCCCCAGCGGGGATCCCTACGAGCAGTACTTC.

The gene calls are TRBV2 and TRBJ2-5; perhaps TRBD2 as D (5 bases). Trimming removed 5 bases at V and 2 bases at J, with 12 bases between. CDR3 length equals 14 residues. Looked up from germline, CDR1 is SNHLY and CDR2 is FYNNEI. The CDR3: CASSPWTSQETQYF. Written as DNA, the CDR3 is TGTGCCAGCAGTCCCTGGACTTCGCAAGAGACCCAGTACTTC.